This T cell receptor (beta chain) was identified during a study of Ad26.COV2.S vaccination and SARS-CoV-2 variants. The protocol was immunoSEQ multiplex PCR, while the TCRdb copy is restricted to in-frame clones and leaves out a portion. Of about 350,000 clones detected, 92% appear once; the ten largest clones hold about 3.9%. This CDR3 region has 14 residues. Germline V gene sequence: CDR1 LNHDA, CDR2 SQIVND (reference sequence). V trimming: 11 bases; J trimming: 6 bases; junction bases outside the gene matches: 14. Comment on this clone: The antigen is not known.

Whole-study findings and limits: Recipients of either vaccine or placebo displayed similar breadth of non-spike TCRs.

The chain combines TRBV19 with TRBJ2-3; 7 bases are shared with TRBD2. Specimen: peripheral blood, collected after recovery from COVID-19. The origin of this receptor is a human donor who had recovered from COVID-19. Here the CDR3 reads CASRDGGGPDTQYF. The DNA of the CDR3 is TGTGCCTCCAGGGACGGCGGGGGTCCCGATACGCAGTATTTT.